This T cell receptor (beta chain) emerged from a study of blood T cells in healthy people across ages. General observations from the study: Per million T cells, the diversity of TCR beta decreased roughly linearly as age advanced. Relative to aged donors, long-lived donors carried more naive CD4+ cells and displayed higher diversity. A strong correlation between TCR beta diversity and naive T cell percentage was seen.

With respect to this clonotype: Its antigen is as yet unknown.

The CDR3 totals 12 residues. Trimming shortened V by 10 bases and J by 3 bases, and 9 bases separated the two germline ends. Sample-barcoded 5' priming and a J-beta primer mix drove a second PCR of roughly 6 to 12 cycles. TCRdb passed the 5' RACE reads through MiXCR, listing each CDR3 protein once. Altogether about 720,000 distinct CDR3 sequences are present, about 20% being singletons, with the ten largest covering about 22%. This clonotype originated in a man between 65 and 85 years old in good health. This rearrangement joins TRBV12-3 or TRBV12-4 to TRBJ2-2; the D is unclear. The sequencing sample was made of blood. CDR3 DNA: TGTGCCACCGTAGTTGACACCGGGGAGCTGTTTTTT. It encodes CATVVDTGELFF.